Listed below are T cell receptor beta chains from one sample, sequenced in a study of blood T cell repertoires in COVID-19. Only in-frame clones appear in the TCRdb table, and some are missing; sequencing was by immunoSEQ multiplex PCR. The sample has 100,000 to 120,000 clones, 60% to 80% seen once. Source material: peripheral blood. These receptors originate from a woman older than 75 with active or convalescent COVID-19. The CDR3 runs from the conserved cysteine through the conserved F or W. D genes are given only for firm matches. Clone size is shown for a subset of rows, as once, few, many or a class of expanded clone.

.	.	TRBV2	TRBJ2-2	TGTGCCAGCAGTCTCACCGGGGAGCTGTTTTTT	CASSLTGELFF
.	.	TRBV6-5	TRBJ1-6	TGTGCCAGCAGGCGGGGGTACAATTCACCCCTCCACTTT	CASRRGYNSPLHF
TRBD1	.	TRBV5-1	TRBJ2-5	TGCGCCAGCAGCCCAGGACAGGGGGAGACCCAGTACTTC	CASSPGQGETQYF
.	.	TRBV5-4	TRBJ1-1	TGTGCCAGCAGCAAAGCTGAGATGGGCCTGAACACTGAAGCTTTCTTT	CASSKAEMGLNTEAFF
.	.	TRBV29-1	TRBJ2-7	TGCAGCGTTGAAGATATGGGGGCCACATGGACGCAGTACTTC	CSVEDMGATWTQYF
.	.	TRBV6-6	TRBJ2-3	TGTGCCAGCAGTTTCCTAGGGGGAGGGGGCACAGATACGCAGTATTTT	CASSFLGGGGTDTQYF
TRBD1	.	TRBV7-2	TRBJ2-4	TGTGCCAGCTTACCGACAGGGGGCCCCAAAAACATTCAGTACTTC	CASLPTGGPKNIQYF
.	.	TRBV11-2	TRBJ2-1	TGTGCCAGCAGCTTAGAGCGAGCGGAGGGTTACAATGAGCAGTTCTTC	CASSLERAEGYNEQFF
TRBD2	.	TRBV7-9	TRBJ2-7	TGTGCCAGCAGCCACGGACTAGCGCCCTACGAGCAGTACTTC	CASSHGLAPYEQYF
TRBD1	.	TRBV29-1	TRBJ2-7	TGCAGCGTTGGGGACAGGGCTTCCTACGAGCAGTACTTC	CSVGDRASYEQYF
.	.	TRBV29-1	TRBJ2-7	TGCAGCGTTGAAGAAGGAGAATACGAGCAGTACTTC	CSVEEGEYEQYF
.	.	TRBV18	TRBJ2-7	TGTGCCAGCTCACCACTGGGCCAAACGAACCACGAGCAGTACTTC	CASSPLGQTNHEQYF
TRBD1	.	TRBV6-5	TRBJ1-1	TGTGCCAGCAGCCGGAGGACAGGGGTTCTTAATGAAGCTTTCTTT	CASSRRTGVLNEAFF
TRBD1	.	TRBV14	TRBJ2-6	TGTGCCAGCAGCCAAGATCGGACCCGGGACAGGGGTTGGGGGGCCAACGTCCTGACTTTC	CASSQDRTRDRGWGANVLTF
.	once	TRBV7-8	TRBJ1-5	TGTGCCAGCAGCTATAGTCGCAATCAGCCCCAGCATTTT	CASSYSRNQPQHF
.	.	TRBV29-1	TRBJ2-1	TGCAGCGTAGGACTCGATTACTACTACAATGAGCAGTTCTTC	CSVGLDYYYNEQFF
.	.	TRBV5-1	TRBJ1-1	TGCGCCAGCAGCTCTAGCCTGCGGGCCTTGAACACTGAAGCTTTCTTT	CASSSSLRALNTEAFF
TRBD2	.	TRBV28	TRBJ2-5	TGTGCCAGCCTGGGAGGGAGCCAAGGGGAGACCCAGTACTTC	CASLGGSQGETQYF
.	.	TRBV12-3/TRBV12-4	TRBJ2-7	TGTGCCAGCAGTTTCGCGCAGGGGTACGAGCAGTACTTC	CASSFAQGYEQYF
.	.	TRBV2	TRBJ2-5	TGTGCCAGCAGTGCTCAGGGAGAGACCCAGTACTTC	CASSAQGETQYF
.	.	TRBV7-8	TRBJ2-2	TGTGCCAGCAGCTTAGCTGAGGGGAACACCGGGGAGCTGTTTTTT	CASSLAEGNTGELFF
TRBD2	.	TRBV28	TRBJ2-3	TGTGCCAGCAGTTTAGCAGGGACTAAGGGTTTGACAGATACGCAGTATTTT	CASSLAGTKGLTDTQYF
TRBD1	once	TRBV5-1	TRBJ2-5	TGCGCCAGCAGCTTGGTCTACAGGGGAGAAGAGACCCAGTACTTC	CASSLVYRGEETQYF
TRBD1	.	TRBV27	TRBJ1-5	TGTGCCAGCAGAGGGACAGCAAATCAGCCCCAGCATTTT	CASRGTANQPQHF
TRBD2	.	TRBV5-1	TRBJ2-2	TGCGCCAGCAGCGCACTTGGGAGCGGGAGACCCGGGGAGCTGTTTTTT	CASSALGSGRPGELFF
.	.	TRBV18	TRBJ1-2	TGTGCCAGCTCACCAACCGGACAGTCTAACTATGGCTACACCTTC	CASSPTGQSNYGYTF
.	.	TRBV11-2	TRBJ1-2	TGTGCCAGCAGCTTAGACCTAACAGAGAATGGCTACACCTTC	CASSLDLTENGYTF
TRBD2	.	TRBV4-2	TRBJ2-5	TGTGCCAGCAGCCAAGATCGGGGGGTCGTTCGAGGAGAGACCCAGTACTTC	CASSQDRGVVRGETQYF
.	.	TRBV10-3	TRBJ2-7	TGTGCCATCGGCACCCTTCCTTACGAGCAGTACTTC	CAIGTLPYEQYF
.	.	TRBV5-4	TRBJ2-4	TGTGCCAGCAGCTCAGGGATAGGAAACATTCAGTACTTC	CASSSGIGNIQYF
TRBD1	.	TRBV6-5	TRBJ1-1	TGTGCCAGCAGCTCCGGACAGGGTGACACTGAAGCTTTCTTT	CASSSGQGDTEAFF
TRBD2	.	TRBV24-1	TRBJ2-2	TGTGCCACAGCGGGAGCCACTAGTGAAGCGGTATCCCGGCGGCCCCGGCCCGGGGAGCTGTTTTTT	CATAGATSEAVSRRPRPGELFF
.	.	TRBV9	TRBJ2-2	TGTGCCAGCAGCGGTACAGGTCATATTGGGGAGCTGTTTTTT	CASSGTGHIGELFF
.	.	TRBV14	TRBJ1-6	TGTGCCAGCAGCCAAGAACGGGGATCACCCCTCCACTTT	CASSQERGSPLHF
TRBD2	.	TRBV7-3	TRBJ2-1	TGTGCCAGCAGCTTAGATTCACTAGCGGGAGTGAATGAGCAGTTCTTC	CASSLDSLAGVNEQFF
TRBD2	.	TRBV9	TRBJ2-7	TGTGCCAGCAGCGTAGCCTCGGGACTAGCGGGAGGGCAGTACTTC	CASSVASGLAGGQYF
TRBD1	.	TRBV7-9	TRBJ2-2	TGTGCCAGCAGCCTGGGACAGGGGGCCGCCGGGGAGCTGTTTTTT	CASSLGQGAAGELFF